This T cell receptor (beta chain) was obtained from a study of T-cell memory formation after mild COVID-19. Study context: TCR clusters largely stayed donor specific.

Employing constant-segment primers, 5'RACE generated TCR alpha and TCR beta cDNA libraries bearing sample barcodes and UMIs. TCRdb re-derived calls from the 5' RACE reads in MiXCR, one entry per CDR3 protein. The sample contains under 300,000 distinct CDR3 sequences, 8.5% to 9.5% of which appear only once. This CDR3 spans 15 amino acids. V was cut by 3 bases and J by 4 bases, with 14 bases left in between. The germline gives CDR1 MNHNS, CDR2 SASEGT. This clonotype was observed a handful of times. The sample consisted of PBMCs or a T cell subset sorted from them (not recorded which). The origin of this receptor is a man between 18 and 35 years old who had mild COVID-19 (a few samples of this study predate the infection). Cell type and time point are not known. The chain recombines TRBV6-1 with TRBJ2-3; perhaps TRBD1 as D (8 bases). The CDR3: CASSEHRGRADTQYF. The CDR3 DNA sequence: TGTGCCAGCAGTGAGCACAGGGGGAGGGCAGATACGCAGTATTTT.